This T cell receptor beta chain emerged from a study of T cell responses to AZD1222 COVID-19 vaccine. The table lists this clone with a few counts. Antigen unknown. Study-wide results and caveats: The donor group comprised mostly white British people and more females; the analysis possibly underestimated clonal diversity. Repertoire sampling happened only post peak T cell response.

V dropped 4 bases and J dropped 3; count of bases not matched to a gene: 12. The germline gives CDR1 LGHNA, CDR2 YSLEER. The CDR3 covers 19 residues. This table comes from immunoSEQ multiplex PCR, and its TCRdb copy is limited to in-frame clones, with some not included. The repertoire has 29,000 or so clones, about 93% of them found once; the top ten carry 8% to 9%. This sample comprised peripheral blood, obtained on day 0 of AZD1222 vaccination. J is TRBJ2-6 and V is TRBV4-3; TRBD1 aligns across 10 bases. This sequence was found in an adult in good health. The CDR3 reads CASSPSLGTGVDGANVLTF. Here the CDR3 DNA reads TGCGCCAGCAGCCCTTCACTAGGGACAGGGGTAGATGGGGCCAACGTCCTGACTTTC.